This T cell receptor (beta chain) was obtained from a study of blood T cell repertoires in COVID-19 (dated by TCRdb to about 2020). Context from the whole study: Samples from collaborators originated in the United States, Italy and Spain and spanned both the acute and convalescent phases of COVID-19. The material from the prospective study consisted of cDNA or gDNA derived from T cells, B-cell-depleted T cells, or PBMCs. Deeply sampled blood TCRbeta repertoires from subjects exposed to, actively infected with, or recovered from COVID-19 were included in the dataset. The repertoires were made available in a free public database intended to serve as a resource for research on the immune response to SARS-CoV-2. The samples were drawn from two sources: the first 160 participants of the ongoing ImmuneRACE study, and fewer than 1,500 subjects contributed by 6 global collaborators. A de-identified subject ID, COVID-19 status, age in years and sex were almost always included in the sample metadata. Where HLA class I and class II types were available, the types were taken from metadata supplied by the sample provider, not from assay-based typing. Overall study results and their limits: How much clinical and demographic metadata was included differed by source and by participant, and the metadata was provided uncurated.

The immunoSEQ Assay, a bias-controlled multiplex PCR, was used to amplify TCRbeta CDR3 regions from genomic DNA. On the authors' methods: The number of nucleated cells in each sample was estimated by amplification of reference gene primers within the assay. To quantify the absolute abundance of each unique TCRbeta CDR3 rearrangement, sequence reads were collapsed and filtered. For each sample, productive Simpson clonality was calculated as the square root of Simpson's diversity index over productive rearrangements. As stored in TCRdb, this immuneACCESS dataset retains in-frame rearrangements with V and J assigned. A fraction of the clones does not appear; measured against another copy, unresolved V genes explain less than half of the discrepancy, and the remainder lacks a known reason. That table gives V, J and clone size, and the DNA gave D and trimming. The table for this sample lists approximately 150,000 clones; 65% to 85% of them were counted only once. 11% of the sample rests with the top ten.

Notes on this clone: It has no known antigen specificity. Base qualities are missing; no much larger clone stands one base away.

Counted from cysteine to phenylalanine, this CDR3 has 15 amino acids. Of all the DNA, just the CDR3 is kept, 45 bases in frame from base 1. From the germline V gene, CDR1 is MDHEN and CDR2 is SYDVKM. Compared with germline, V lacks 5 bases and J lacks 6 bases; bases without a gene match: 6. Whole blood was collected in K2EDTA tubes by collaborating institutions according to the institutions' own protocols. For TCRbeta analysis, collaborators shipped samples as frozen whole blood, isolated PBMCs, or DNA extracted from either of those sample types. This receptor chain uses TRBV28 and TRBJ1-5; 11 middle bases align to TRBD1. The sample comprised peripheral blood. The receptor's source is a man aged 65 to 79 with active or convalescent COVID-19. The nucleotide sequence reads TGTGCCAGCAGTCTAGGGGGGACAGGGGGTCAGCCCCAGCATTTT. This translates into CASSLGGTGGQPQHF.